This is a list of T cell receptor beta chains from one sample in a study of shared clonotypes between healthy human individuals. This table comes from immunoSEQ multiplex PCR, and its TCRdb copy is limited to in-frame clones, with some not included. The sample has about 2.4 million clones; 93% are singletons. Specimen: naive CD4+ T cells from PBMCs. The receptor source for this set is a man between 18 and 29 years old in good health. Some clones in this sample may be carry-over from other donors' samples. Each CDR3 is given with its conserved first and last residue. D genes are given only for firm matches. A row's size may be missing; if present it is once, few, many or a size class.

D	size	J	V	length	CDR3	DNA
TRBD1	.	TRBJ2-1	TRBV7-3	16	CASSFRPGQDNNEQFF	TGTGCCAGCAGCTTTCGACCGGGACAGGATAACAATGAGCAGTTCTTC
TRBD1	.	TRBJ1-2	TRBV2	16	CASTPRTGDFNYGYTF	TGTGCCAGCACACCACGGACAGGCGATTTTAACTATGGCTACACCTTC
.	once	TRBJ1-1	TRBV6-5	15	CASSYQGGAIAEAFF	TGTGCCAGCAGTTACCAAGGGGGGGCCATAGCTGAAGCTTTCTTT
TRBD1	few	TRBJ1-1	TRBV9	14	CASSNRDRNTEAFF	TGTGCCAGCAGCAACCGGGACAGGAACACTGAAGCTTTCTTT
TRBD1	.	TRBJ1-1	TRBV19	16	CASSAQGQGLSTEAFF	TGTGCCAGTAGTGCCCAGGGACAGGGATTGAGCACTGAAGCTTTCTTT
.	.	TRBJ1-4	TRBV5-1	15	CASSLTGTTNEKLFF	TGCGCCAGCAGCTTGACGGGAACAACTAATGAAAAACTGTTTTTT
.	.	TRBJ2-7	TRBV18	14	CASSEGRRTYEQYF	TGTGCCAGCTCTGAAGGGAGGCGGACTTACGAGCAGTACTTC
TRBD1	.	TRBJ1-1	TRBV5-1	14	CASRGQGGNTEAFF	TGCGCCAGCAGGGGACAGGGTGGGAACACTGAAGCTTTCTTT
.	.	TRBJ2-3	TRBV18	13	CASSRDLTDTQYF	TGTGCCAGCTCCCGGGACTTAACAGATACGCAGTATTTT
.	once	TRBJ2-7	TRBV19	13	CASSAEGGYEQYF	TGTGCCAGTAGTGCGGAGGGGGGGTACGAGCAGTACTTC
.	.	TRBJ2-6	TRBV19	17	CASSIRSSSSGANVLTF	TGTGCCAGTAGTATTCGTTCATCCTCCTCTGGGGCCAACGTCCTGACTTTC
TRBD1	.	TRBJ2-1	TRBV5-1	18	CASSLTGEVTLVDNEQFF	TGCGCCAGCAGCTTAACAGGGGAAGTAACCCTAGTGGACAATGAGCAGTTCTTC
TRBD1	.	TRBJ1-2	TRBV28	15	CASSSRDRWFYGYTF	TGTGCCAGCAGTTCGAGGGACAGGTGGTTCTATGGCTACACCTTC
.	.	TRBJ2-7	TRBV2	16	CASSEVGQGRTYEQYF	TGTGCCAGCAGTGAAGTGGGTCAGGGGAGGACCTACGAGCAGTACTTC
TRBD1	.	TRBJ1-4	TRBV19	15	CASSRTDRGKGKLFF	TGTGCCAGTAGTAGAACGGACAGGGGGAAAGGAAAACTGTTTTTT
.	.	TRBJ2-7	TRBV6-6	13	CASSPDALREQYF	TGTGCCAGCAGTCCGGACGCGCTGAGGGAGCAGTACTTC
.	.	TRBJ1-2	TRBV19	12	CASSPTSAGYTF	TGTGCCAGTAGTCCGACAAGCGCAGGCTACACCTTC
.	.	TRBJ2-1	TRBV6-4	15	CASSQTSSSYNEQFF	TGTGCCAGCAGCCAAACTAGCAGCTCATACAATGAGCAGTTCTTC
.	.	TRBJ2-7	TRBV5-5	13	CASSLTAAYEQYF	TGTGCCAGCAGCTTGACGGCAGCCTACGAGCAGTACTTC
TRBD2	.	TRBJ2-5	TRBV11-2	14	CASRRLAGRETQYF	TGTGCCAGCAGGAGGCTAGCGGGGCGAGAGACCCAGTACTTC
.	.	TRBJ1-4	TRBV10-3	14	CATYNAGSGEKLFF	TGTGCCACCTACAACGCAGGGTCGGGTGAAAAACTGTTTTTT
.	few	TRBJ1-1	TRBV30	15	CAWSVRPLGSTEAFF	TGTGCCTGGAGTGTACGGCCTCTTGGGAGCACTGAAGCTTTCTTT
.	.	TRBJ1-2	TRBV18	12	CASSLLDQSYTF	TGTGCCAGCTCACTCCTAGACCAGAGCTACACCTTC
TRBD1	.	TRBJ2-5	TRBV6-9	15	CASSEDRANQETQYF	TGTGCCAGCAGCGAGGACAGGGCAAACCAAGAGACCCAGTACTTC
TRBD1	.	TRBJ2-3	TRBV4-2	17	CASSQELGQGSTDTQYF	TGTGCCAGCAGCCAAGAACTTGGACAGGGTAGCACAGATACGCAGTATTTT
.	.	TRBJ2-7	TRBV6-6	13	CASSPERVWEQYF	TGTGCCAGCAGTCCCGAGCGGGTATGGGAGCAGTACTTC
TRBD1	.	TRBJ2-3	TRBV5-6	16	CASSTRTGTGTDTQYF	TGTGCCAGCAGCACACGGACCGGGACAGGCACAGATACGCAGTATTTT
TRBD1	.	TRBJ2-7	TRBV5-1	15	CASSLMTGGTYEQYF	TGCGCCAGCAGCTTAATGACAGGGGGGACCTACGAGCAGTACTTC